This TCR beta chain was obtained from a study of blood T cell repertoires in COVID-19. Overall study context: The origin of the acute and convalescent COVID-19 samples was the United States, Italy and Spain. T cells, B-cell-depleted T cells, or PBMCs supplied cDNA or gDNA.

Methods used by the authors: Nucleated cell counts were estimated from reference gene primer amplification. Clones were read by immunoSEQ multiplex PCR, and TCRdb kept only the in-frame ones, dropping some. For V, J and clone size, that table is used; D and trimming come from the DNA. Found here are more than 85,000 clones, approximately 78% of them singletons; the top ten hold 7.5% to 10%. The CDR3 is made up of 13 amino acids. V shed 3 bases and J shed 8 bases, with 13 bases lying between them. Germline V gene data show CDR1 as SGHTA and CDR2 as FQGNSA. The chain recombines TRBV7-2 with TRBJ1-2; TRBD1 is a possible D gene (6 bases). This TCR was sampled from a man between 60 and 75 years old with active or convalescent COVID-19. The sequenced material came from peripheral blood. CDR3 DNA: TGTGCCAGCAGCTTCGCAGGGGCCAAAGGCTACACCTTC. This codes for CASSFAGAKGYTF.